Below, 19 T cell receptor beta chains from the same sample are listed, as sequenced in a study of T-cell memory formation after mild COVID-19. TCRdb re-analysed the 5' RACE reads in MiXCR, keeping a single row per CDR3 protein. The data hold hundreds of thousands of distinct CDR3 sequences, with 8% to 10% observed a single time. Sequencing was carried out using PBMCs or a T cell subset sorted from them (not recorded which). The source is a man aged 18 to 29 who had mild COVID-19 (a few samples of this study predate the infection). Cell type and time point are not known.

This clonotype was counted at least ten times. The CDR3 nucleotides read TGTGCCAGCAGCTCCCGACAGAGACCGGTTGAAGCTTTCTTT. It translates to CASSSRQRPVEAFF. V usage is TRBV7-9 and J usage is TRBJ1-1; TRBD1 might be the D (5 bases). The V and J ends lost 4 bases and 7 bases respectively, with 16 bases between them. CDR3 length: 14 residues. In germline, CDR1 is SEHNR, CDR2 FQNEAQ (reference sequence).

The V call is TRBV10-3, the J call TRBJ2-7; no definite D call. This CDR3 contains 13 residues. CDR1 and CDR2 (germline): ENHRY, SYGVKD. The ends were cut back, 4 bases at V and 3 bases at J, with 10 bases in the middle. DNA of the CDR3: TGTGCCATCAGTGCTAGGTCGGACTACGAGCAGTACTTC. Translation gives CAISARSDYEQYF.

This clonotype was observed a handful of times. This chain uses TRBV3-1 with TRBJ2-3, with 10 bases identical to TRBD2. This CDR3 contains 15 residues. J gave up 0 bases and V 5 bases, and 2 bases lay outside the gene matches. CDR1 is LGHDT and CDR2 is YNNKEL in the germline V gene (reference sequence). CDR3 protein: CASSKTSGSTDTQYF. The CDR3 bases are TGTGCCAGCAGCAAGACTAGCGGGAGCACAGATACGCAGTATTTT.

This clonotype was counted a few times. This chain connects TRBV6-2 or TRBV6-3 to TRBJ2-5; the match to TRBD2 covers 12 bases. This CDR3 has 15 amino acids. Germline V CDR1 and CDR2: MNHEY, SVGEGT. The V gene end was trimmed by 7 bases and the J gene end by 1 base; junction bases not matched to a gene: 4. The CDR3 protein is CASNLLAGGQETQYF. In DNA form, the CDR3 reads TGTGCCAGCAACCTACTAGCGGGGGGCCAAGAGACCCAGTACTTC.

This chain uses TRBV7-9 with TRBJ1-5, with 9 nucleotides matching TRBD1. The V segment lost 5 bases and the J segment 2 bases; nucleotides outside the gene matches: 7. This CDR3 spans 16 amino acids. Germline values: CDR1 SEHNR, CDR2 FQNEAQ (reference sequence). CDR3 DNA: TGTGCCAGCAGCACTTCCGACAGGGGGGGCAATCAGCCCCAGCATTTT. Translation: CASSTSDRGGNQPQHF.

The chain combines TRBV5-6 with TRBJ1-1; D is unresolved. The CDR3 contains 12 residues. The V and J ends lost 1 base and 4 bases respectively, with 5 bases between them. Looked up from germline, CDR1 is SGHDT and CDR2 is YYEEEE. CDR3 nucleotides: TGTGCCAGCAGCTTGTTTCTCACTGAAGCTTTCTTT. Protein sequence: CASSLFLTEAFF.

The chain carries TRBV20-1 and TRBJ2-3; TRBD2 agrees at 7 bases. The CDR3 extends over 13 amino acids. Germline trimming cut 6 bases from V and 3 bases from J; bases unmatched to any gene: 6. The germline V gene has CDR1 DFQATT and CDR2 SNEGSKA (reference sequence). CDR3 sequence: CSAVGLSTDTQYF. The CDR3 DNA reads as TGCAGTGCCGTGGGACTATCTACAGATACGCAGTATTTT.

This clonotype has more than one count but fewer than ten. The chain recombines TRBV6-1 with TRBJ2-6, with 7 bases fitting TRBD2. CDR1 and CDR2 from the germline V gene are MNHNS and SASEGT. With 1 base clipped from V and 2 bases from J, the junction kept 2 bases outside the gene matches. The CDR3 sequence is 16 residues long. DNA for the CDR3: TGTGCCAGCAGTGAAGTGGGGGGGACTGGGGCCAACGTCCTGACTTTC. Translating gives CASSEVGGTGANVLTF.

This clonotype showed up many times. The chain combines TRBV12-3 or TRBV12-4 with TRBJ2-3; D is perhaps TRBD1 (6 bases). The CDR3 is 13 residues long. Trimming removed 8 bases at V and 1 base at J, with 10 bases between. CDR3 in amino acids: CASGGGRTDTQYF. CDR3 bases: TGTGCCAGCGGGGGCGGCCGCACAGATACGCAGTATTTT.

This sequence joins TRBV2 and TRBJ1-2; 9 bases agree with TRBD1. V was pared by 5 bases and J by 4 bases, with 8 bases of the junction left unmatched. The length of the CDR3 is 15 residues. Germline assignment: CDR1 SNHLY and CDR2 FYNNEI. This CDR3 reads CASSPPGTGSYGYTF. The CDR3 bases are TGTGCCAGCAGTCCCCCCGGGACAGGGTCCTATGGCTACACCTTC.

This clonotype came up many times. The rearrangement links TRBV10-2 to TRBJ1-5; D gene uncertain. From germline, CDR1 is WSHSY and CDR2 SAAADI. The CDR3 consists of 14 residues. Trimming pared 0 bases from V and 6 bases from J, leaving 9 bases between. This CDR3 is CASSESDWGQPQHF. The CDR3 nucleotides are TGCGCCAGCAGTGAGTCCGATTGGGGTCAGCCCCAGCATTTT.

This chain connects TRBV4-2 to TRBJ2-2; D possibly matches TRBD1 or TRBD2 (6 bases each). V shed 4 bases and J shed 6 bases, with 15 bases lying between them. Germline CDR1 LGHNA, CDR2 YNFKEQ. The CDR3 spans 15 residues. The CDR3 protein is CASSREDSRAGELFF. The CDR3 nucleotides are TGTGCCAGCAGCCGGGAGGACAGCCGGGCCGGGGAGCTGTTTTTT.

This clonotype was seen many times. The chain uses TRBV11-2 and TRBJ2-5; no reliable D call. V was shortened by 5 bases and J by 5 bases, with 6 bases between the two germline ends. The CDR3 length is 11 residues. CDR1 and CDR2 from the germline V gene are SGHAT and FQNNGV. CDR3 in amino acids: CASSRLETQYF. CDR3 nucleotides: TGTGCCAGCAGCCGACTGGAGACCCAGTACTTC.

This clonotype occurred many times. The chain employs TRBV7-3 and TRBJ2-3, with D possibly matching TRBD2 (5 bases). The length of the CDR3 is 13 residues. In germline, CDR1 is SGHTA, CDR2 FQGTGA. V was cut by 1 base and J by 5 bases, with 7 bases left in between. For the CDR3, the DNA is TGTGCCAGCAGCTTAAGAGAGGGAGATACGCAGTATTTT. Its protein product is CASSLREGDTQYF.

This clonotype was recorded a few times. V gene TRBV7-6 combines with J gene TRBJ1-2, with D tentatively TRBD1 (5 bases). Trimming took 4 bases from V and 0 from J, leaving 18 bases between them. The CDR3 is 17 residues long. From germline, CDR1 is SGHVS and CDR2 FNYEAQ. CDR3 loop: CASSSSKTRGANYGYTF. The CDR3 DNA is TGTGCCAGCAGCTCATCAAAAACGCGGGGGGCTAACTATGGCTACACCTTC.

This clonotype was counted only a few times. The V and J genes are TRBV12-3 or TRBV12-4 and TRBJ2-5; TRBD1 aligns across 7 bases. The CDR3 consists of 15 residues. V was pared by 6 bases and J by 1 base, with 8 bases of the junction left unmatched. The CDR3: CASSHRDSSQETQYF. CDR3 nucleotide sequence: TGTGCCAGCAGCCACCGGGACAGCTCCCAAGAGACCCAGTACTTC.

The chain combines TRBV5-6 with TRBJ2-5; 8 nucleotides agree with TRBD1. J gave up 5 bases and V 3 bases, and 6 bases lay outside the gene matches. Looked up from germline, CDR1 is SGHDT and CDR2 is YYEEEE. The CDR3 consists of 14 residues. The CDR3 protein is CASSYRQGRETQYF. In DNA form, the CDR3 reads TGTGCCAGCAGCTATCGACAGGGGAGGGAGACCCAGTACTTC.

This sequence joins TRBV28 and TRBJ2-7, with D perhaps matching TRBD2 (6 bases). Germline assignment: CDR1 MDHEN and CDR2 SYDVKM. V was cut by 5 bases and J by 4 bases, with 12 bases left in between. The CDR3 is 13 residues long. The CDR3 region has the DNA TGTGCCAGCAGTACCTCGCGGGGTTACGAGCAGTACGTC. Its translation: CASSTSRGYEQYV.

There are a few counts of this clonotype. The rearrangement links TRBV10-2 to TRBJ1-5; D is unresolved. Germline CDR1 is WSHSY and CDR2 is SAAADI. The CDR3 extends over 14 amino acids. The V end was cut by 6 bases, the J end by 2 bases, with 11 bases between. CDR3 in DNA: TGCGCCAGCAGCCCCGTGTCGGGCAATCAGCCCCAGCATTTT. Its protein is CASSPVSGNQPQHF.